The clone carrying this TCR beta chain was detected only once. Its matching antigen is unknown. Collection of blood occurred at baseline, at cycle 4 day 1, and at cycle 7 day 1. The table came from immunoSEQ multiplex PCR; TCRdb's copy has only in-frame clones and leaves some out. The sample carries roughly 54,000 clones, approximately 84% recorded once. The sample comes from a study of OX40 agonist ivuxolimab in advanced cancers. Study background: Three patients, one with hepatocellular carcinoma and two with cutaneous melanoma, responded partially.

General study points: In the 0.1 to 3.0 mg/kg range, CD4+ and CD8+ blood T cells had expanded clonally by week 6. Low clonal expansion, among the lowest seen, marked partial responders at 0.1-3.0 mg/kg.

The sample consisted of CD4+ or CD8+ T cells sorted from blood, taken in a trial of the OX40 agonist ivuxolimab. The clonotype originates from an adult with an advanced solid tumor such as melanoma, head and neck, liver or kidney cancer.

The CDR3 sequence: CASSLDDSYSGNTIYF. CDR3 sequence (DNA): TGTGCCAGCAGCTTAGACGATTCTTACTCTGGAAACACCATATATTTT. The chain joins TRBV7-2 to TRBJ1-3; D call uncertain. The CDR3 length is 16 residues. Trimming shortened V by 1 base and J by 0 bases, and 10 bases separated the two germline ends. Germline loops: CDR1 SGHTA, CDR2 FQGNSA.